This TCR beta chain was captured in a study of blood T cell repertoires in COVID-19. Overall study context: Both acute and convalescent COVID-19 samples were obtained from the United States, Italy and Spain.

Trimming took 4 bases from V and 0 from J, leaving 16 bases between them. CDR1 GTSNPN and CDR2 SVGIG come from the germline V gene (reference sequence). The CDR3 spans 16 residues. Each recovered donor of Cohort 3 presented with two negative PCRs, clearance, or symptom resolution. Authors' analysis steps: Reference gene primer amplification yielded estimated nucleated cell counts. Repertoires were generated with immunoSEQ multiplex PCR, while TCRdb's copy carries only in-frame clones and drops some. V and J calls and clone size are given by that table; D and trimming were obtained from the DNA. The repertoire holds some 490,000 clones, with 88% as singletons.

The material sequenced was PBMCs or T cells enriched from blood (not recorded which). The origin of this receptor is a woman in her fifties or sixties who had recovered from COVID-19. V usage is TRBV30 and J usage is TRBJ1-3; no clear D gene. CDR3: CAWNGAAPLSGNTIYF. In DNA, the CDR3 is TGTGCCTGGAATGGTGCGGCCCCTCTCTCTGGAAACACCATATATTTT.